The clone carrying this T cell receptor (beta chain) has ten or more counts. The sample is drawn from a study of human T cells and chemical hapten exposure. The time point is: patch test 1, 2 weeks after DPC sensitization. The treatment denotes: therapeutic diphenylcyclopropenone sensitization with weekly scalp DPC. This CDR3 is 17 amino acids long. After removal of 1 base from V and 5 bases from J, the junction contained 11 bases not matched to a gene. Germline CDR1 and CDR2: LGHNA and YNFKEQ. TCRdb ran MiXCR on the RACE reads and lists one entry per CDR3 protein. The profile covers around 380,000 distinct CDR3 sequences, with approximately 4.4% appearing a single time and over 2% taken by the ten largest.

The sequence came from a woman between 45 and 65 years old with alopecia areata. Some clones in this sample may be carry-over from other donors' samples. The chain links TRBV4-2 to TRBJ1-3; TRBD1 matches at 7 bases. Here the sequenced sample was whole blood, taken in connection with sensitization to the hapten diphenylcyclopropenone (DPC). This chain's CDR3 is CASSQVPPGTERNTIYF. DNA for the CDR3: TGTGCCAGCAGCCAAGTTCCCCCCGGGACAGAAAGAAACACCATATATTTT.